This TCR beta chain is from a study of T-cell reconstitution after alpha-beta-depleted transplantation in children. The CDR3 totals 17 residues. Trimming removed 1 base from V and 4 bases from J; junction bases left unmatched: 7. Germline lookup yields CDR1 KGHDR and CDR2 SFDVKD. Unique molecular identifiers were incorporated during preparation of the TCRbeta library. TCRdb redid the calling of the PCR reads with MiXCR, one entry per CDR3 protein. The sample holds about 360,000 distinct CDR3 sequences; 10% to 15% are singletons and the top ten take around 4.1%. The TCR sequence derives from a human donor who donated a stem cell graft to a child with Fanconi anemia. The rearrangement joins TRBV24-1 to TRBJ2-1; 9 bases agree with TRBD2. The material was PBMCs, obtained from the stem cell graft. CDR3 sequence: CATSDFSGGYLYNEQFF. The CDR3 bases are TGTGCCACCAGTGATTTTAGCGGGGGTTACCTTTACAATGAGCAGTTCTTC.